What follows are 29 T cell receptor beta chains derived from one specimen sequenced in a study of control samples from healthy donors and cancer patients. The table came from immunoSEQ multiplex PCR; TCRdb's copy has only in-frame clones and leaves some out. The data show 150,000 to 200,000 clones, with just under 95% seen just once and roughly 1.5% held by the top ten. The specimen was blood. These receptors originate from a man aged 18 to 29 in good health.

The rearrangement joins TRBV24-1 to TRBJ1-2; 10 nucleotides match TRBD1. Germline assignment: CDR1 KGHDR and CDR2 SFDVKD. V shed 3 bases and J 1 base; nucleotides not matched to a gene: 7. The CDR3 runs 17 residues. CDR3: CATSDPPDRGNNYGYTF. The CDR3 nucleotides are TGTGCCACCAGTGATCCGCCGGACAGGGGGAATAACTATGGCTACACCTTC.

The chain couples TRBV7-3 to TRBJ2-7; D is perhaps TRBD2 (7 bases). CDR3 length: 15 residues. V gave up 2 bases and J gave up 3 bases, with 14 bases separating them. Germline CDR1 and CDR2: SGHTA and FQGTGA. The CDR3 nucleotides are TGTGCCAGCAGCTTATACGGCGGGGGCAACTACGAGCAGTACTTC. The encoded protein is CASSLYGGGNYEQYF.

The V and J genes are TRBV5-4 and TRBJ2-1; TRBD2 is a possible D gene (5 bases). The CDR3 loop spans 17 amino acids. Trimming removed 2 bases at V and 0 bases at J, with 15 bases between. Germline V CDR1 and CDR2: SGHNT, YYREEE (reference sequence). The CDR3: CASSFGVSGNSYNEQFF. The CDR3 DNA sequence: TGTGCCAGCAGCTTCGGTGTATCCGGGAACTCCTACAATGAGCAGTTCTTC.

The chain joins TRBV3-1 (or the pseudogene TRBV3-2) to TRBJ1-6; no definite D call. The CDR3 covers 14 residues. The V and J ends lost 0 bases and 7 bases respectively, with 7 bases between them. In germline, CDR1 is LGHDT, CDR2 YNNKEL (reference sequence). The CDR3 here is CASSQDHGNSPLHF. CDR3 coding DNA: TGTGCCAGCAGCCAAGATCATGGGAATTCACCCCTCCACTTT.

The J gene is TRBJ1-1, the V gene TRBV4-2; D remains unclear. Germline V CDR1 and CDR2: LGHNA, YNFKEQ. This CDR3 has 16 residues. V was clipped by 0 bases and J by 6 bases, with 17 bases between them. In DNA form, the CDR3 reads TGTGCCAGCAGCCAAGAGGTCGGAATCTCATACGCTGAAGCTTTCTTT. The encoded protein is CASSQEVGISYAEAFF.

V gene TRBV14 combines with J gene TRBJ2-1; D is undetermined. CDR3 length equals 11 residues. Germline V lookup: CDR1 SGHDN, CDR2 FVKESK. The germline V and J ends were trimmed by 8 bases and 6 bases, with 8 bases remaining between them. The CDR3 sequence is CASSGLNEQFF. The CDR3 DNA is TGTGCCAGCTCAGGTCTCAATGAGCAGTTCTTC.

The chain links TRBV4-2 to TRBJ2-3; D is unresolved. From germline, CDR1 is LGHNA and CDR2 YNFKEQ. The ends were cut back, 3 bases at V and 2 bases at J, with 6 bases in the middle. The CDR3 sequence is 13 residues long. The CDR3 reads CASSQEPTDTQYF. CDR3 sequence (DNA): TGTGCCAGCAGCCAGGAACCCACAGATACGCAGTATTTT.

The chain's CDR3 is CASRADYNEQFF. The CDR3 coding sequence is TGTGCCAGCCGGGCCGACTACAATGAGCAGTTCTTC. The chain employs TRBV6-5 and TRBJ2-1; D uncertain. Looked up from germline, CDR1 is MNHEY and CDR2 is SVGAGI. Trimming took 8 bases from V and 3 from J, leaving 8 bases between them. This CDR3 is built from 12 residues.

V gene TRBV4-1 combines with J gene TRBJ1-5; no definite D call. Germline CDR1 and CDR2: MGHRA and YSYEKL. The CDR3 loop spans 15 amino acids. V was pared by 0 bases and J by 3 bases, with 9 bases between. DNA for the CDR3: TGCGCCAGCAGCCAAGATCAAACAGCCAATCAGCCCCAGCATTTT. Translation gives CASSQDQTANQPQHF.

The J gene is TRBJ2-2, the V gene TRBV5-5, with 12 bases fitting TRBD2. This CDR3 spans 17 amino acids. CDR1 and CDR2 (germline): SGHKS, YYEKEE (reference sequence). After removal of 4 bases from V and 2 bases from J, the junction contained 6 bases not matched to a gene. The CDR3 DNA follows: TGTGCCAGCAGCGCGGGACTAGCGGGCTTCAACACCGGGGAGCTGTTTTTT. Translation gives CASSAGLAGFNTGELFF. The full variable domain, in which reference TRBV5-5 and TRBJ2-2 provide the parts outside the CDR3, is DAGVTQSPTHLIKTRGQQVTLRCSPISGHKSVSWYQQVLGQGPQFIFQYYEKEERGRGNFPDRFSARQFPNYSSELNVNALLLGDSALYLCASSAGLAGFNTGELFFGEGSRLTVL.

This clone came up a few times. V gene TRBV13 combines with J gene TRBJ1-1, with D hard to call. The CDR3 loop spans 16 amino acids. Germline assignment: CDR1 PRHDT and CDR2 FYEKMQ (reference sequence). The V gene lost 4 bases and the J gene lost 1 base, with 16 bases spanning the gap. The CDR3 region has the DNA TGTGCCAGCAGCTGGACGTACTCCGAGGGGAACACTGAAGCTTTCTTT. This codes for CASSWTYSEGNTEAFF.

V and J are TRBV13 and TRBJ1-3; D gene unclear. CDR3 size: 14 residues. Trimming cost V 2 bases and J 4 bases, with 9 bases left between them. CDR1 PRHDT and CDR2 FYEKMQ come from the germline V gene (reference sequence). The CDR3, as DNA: TGTGCCAGCAGCTTATCCATGAGGGGAAACACCATATATTTT. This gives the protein CASSLSMRGNTIYF.

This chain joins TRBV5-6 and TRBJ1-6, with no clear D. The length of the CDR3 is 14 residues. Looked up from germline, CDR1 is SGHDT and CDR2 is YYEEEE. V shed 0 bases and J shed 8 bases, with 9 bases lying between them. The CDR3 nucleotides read TGTGCCAGCAGCTTGGACGGAGGGTATTCACCCCTCCACTTT. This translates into CASSLDGGYSPLHF.

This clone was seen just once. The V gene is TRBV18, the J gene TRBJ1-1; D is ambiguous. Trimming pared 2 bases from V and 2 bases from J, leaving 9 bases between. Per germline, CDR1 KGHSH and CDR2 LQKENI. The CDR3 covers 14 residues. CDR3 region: CASSPWVGNTEAFF. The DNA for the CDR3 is TGTGCCAGCTCACCATGGGTAGGAAACACTGAAGCTTTCTTT.

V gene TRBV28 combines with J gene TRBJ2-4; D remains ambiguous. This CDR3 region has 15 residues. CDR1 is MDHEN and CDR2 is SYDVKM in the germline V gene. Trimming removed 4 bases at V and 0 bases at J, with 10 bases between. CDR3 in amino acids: CASSSTVGAKNIQYF. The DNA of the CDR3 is TGTGCCAGCAGTTCTACAGTCGGAGCCAAAAACATTCAGTACTTC.

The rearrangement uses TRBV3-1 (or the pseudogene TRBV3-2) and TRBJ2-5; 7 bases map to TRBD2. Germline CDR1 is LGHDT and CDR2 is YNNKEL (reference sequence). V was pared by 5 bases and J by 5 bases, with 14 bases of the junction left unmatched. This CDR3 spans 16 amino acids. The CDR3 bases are TGTGCCAGCAGCTCCGGCGGGGGAAGAGGGAGGGAGACCCAGTACTTC. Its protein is CASSSGGGRGRETQYF.

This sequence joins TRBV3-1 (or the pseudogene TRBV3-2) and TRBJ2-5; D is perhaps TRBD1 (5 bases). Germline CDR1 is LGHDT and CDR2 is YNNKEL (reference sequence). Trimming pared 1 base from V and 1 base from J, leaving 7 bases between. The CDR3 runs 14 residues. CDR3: CASSQAGSQETQYF. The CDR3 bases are TGTGCCAGCAGCCAAGCAGGGTCCCAAGAGACCCAGTACTTC.

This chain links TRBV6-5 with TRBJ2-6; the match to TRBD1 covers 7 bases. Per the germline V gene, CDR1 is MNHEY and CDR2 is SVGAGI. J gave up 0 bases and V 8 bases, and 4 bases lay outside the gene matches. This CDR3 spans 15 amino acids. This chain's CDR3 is CASRDSNSGANVLTF. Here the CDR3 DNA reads TGTGCCAGCCGGGACAGTAACTCTGGGGCCAACGTCCTGACTTTC.

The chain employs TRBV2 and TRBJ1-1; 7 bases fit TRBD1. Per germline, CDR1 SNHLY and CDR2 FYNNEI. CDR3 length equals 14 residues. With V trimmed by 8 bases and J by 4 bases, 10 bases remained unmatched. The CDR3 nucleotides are TGTGCCAGCCAAAGACAGGGATGGGGCACTGAAGCTTTCTTT. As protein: CASQRQGWGTEAFF.

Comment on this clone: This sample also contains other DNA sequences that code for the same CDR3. CDR3 nucleotide sequence: TGTGCCAGCAGTGAAGAGGGGGGAGCTGAAGCTTTCTTT. Protein: CASSEEGGAEAFF. The J gene is TRBJ1-1, the V gene TRBV2, with D tentatively TRBD1 (6 bases). The CDR3 sequence is 13 residues long. The V and J ends lost 1 base and 6 bases respectively, with 9 bases between them. Germline-derived CDR1 and CDR2 are SNHLY and FYNNEI.

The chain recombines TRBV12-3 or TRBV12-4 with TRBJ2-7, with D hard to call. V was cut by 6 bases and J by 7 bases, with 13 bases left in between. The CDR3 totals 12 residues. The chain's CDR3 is CASSYRPREQYF. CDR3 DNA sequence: TGTGCCAGCAGCTACAGACCGCGAGAGCAGTACTTC.

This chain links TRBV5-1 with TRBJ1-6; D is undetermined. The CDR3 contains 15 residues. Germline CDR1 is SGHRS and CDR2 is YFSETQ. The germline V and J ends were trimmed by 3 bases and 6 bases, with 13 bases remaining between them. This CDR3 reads CASSSTFGSNSPLHF. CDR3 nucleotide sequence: TGCGCCAGCAGCTCGACCTTTGGGTCTAATTCACCCCTCCACTTT.

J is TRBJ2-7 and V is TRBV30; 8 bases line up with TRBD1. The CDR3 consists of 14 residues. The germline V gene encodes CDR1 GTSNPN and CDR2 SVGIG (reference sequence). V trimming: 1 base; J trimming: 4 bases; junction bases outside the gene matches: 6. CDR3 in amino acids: CAWSGRTGTYEQYF. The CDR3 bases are TGTGCCTGGAGTGGAAGGACAGGGACTTACGAGCAGTACTTC.

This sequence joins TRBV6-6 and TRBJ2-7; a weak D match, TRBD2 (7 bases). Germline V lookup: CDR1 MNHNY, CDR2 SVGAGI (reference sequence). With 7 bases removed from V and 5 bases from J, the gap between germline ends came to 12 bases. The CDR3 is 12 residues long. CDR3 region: CASTRGANEQYF. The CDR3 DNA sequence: TGTGCCAGCACCCGGGGGGCGAACGAGCAGTACTTC.

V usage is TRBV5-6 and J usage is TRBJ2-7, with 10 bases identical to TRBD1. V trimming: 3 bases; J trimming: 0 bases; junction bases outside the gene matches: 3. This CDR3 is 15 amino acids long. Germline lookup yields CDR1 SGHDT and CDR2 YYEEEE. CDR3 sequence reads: CASSWDRGFSYEQYF. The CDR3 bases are TGTGCCAGCAGCTGGGACAGGGGTTTCTCCTACGAGCAGTACTTC.

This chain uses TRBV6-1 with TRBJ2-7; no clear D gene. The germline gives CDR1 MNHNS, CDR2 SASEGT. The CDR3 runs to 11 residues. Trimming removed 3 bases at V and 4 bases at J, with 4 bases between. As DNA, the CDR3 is TGTGCCAGCAGTGAGTGGTACGAGCAGTACTTC. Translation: CASSEWYEQYF.

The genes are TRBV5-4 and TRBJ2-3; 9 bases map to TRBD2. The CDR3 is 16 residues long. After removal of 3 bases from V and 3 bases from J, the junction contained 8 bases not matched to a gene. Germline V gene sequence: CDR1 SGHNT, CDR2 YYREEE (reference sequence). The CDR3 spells CASSSVRGGVTDTQYF. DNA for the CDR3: TGTGCCAGCAGCTCTGTTCGCGGGGGGGTTACAGATACGCAGTATTTT.

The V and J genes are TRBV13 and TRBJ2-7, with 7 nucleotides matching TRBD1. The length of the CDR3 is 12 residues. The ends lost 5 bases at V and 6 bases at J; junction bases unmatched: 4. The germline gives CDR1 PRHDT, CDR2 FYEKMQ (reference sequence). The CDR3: CASSLRGIEQYF. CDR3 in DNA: TGTGCCAGCAGCCTCAGGGGGATCGAGCAGTACTTC.

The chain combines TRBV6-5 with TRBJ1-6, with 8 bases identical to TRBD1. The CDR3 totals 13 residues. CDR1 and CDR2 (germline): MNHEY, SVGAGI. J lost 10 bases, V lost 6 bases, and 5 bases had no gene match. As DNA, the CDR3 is TGTGCCAGCAGCCCGGACAGGGACTCACCCCTCCACTTT. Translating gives CASSPDRDSPLHF.